These 17 T cell receptor beta chains share one sample of origin, sequenced in a study of PD-1 blockade in classical Hodgkin lymphoma. Profiling relied on immunoSEQ multiplex PCR, and the TCRdb table lists in-frame clones only, not all of them. Of around 31,000 clones listed, around 84% are singletons. Time point indicated: cycle 4 day 1 (C4D1), after 6 weeks of nivolumab. All patients experienced relapse after autologous stem cell transplantation, and brentuximab vedotin exposure was variable. Thawed PBMCs were the source of CD4+ T cells, purified by magnetic negative selection. Sequencing used CD4+ T cells from blood, obtained before the fourth cycle of nivolumab. These TCRs come from a human donor with classical Hodgkin lymphoma.

V is TRBV15 and J is TRBJ1-1; TRBD1 matches at 9 bases. The V segment lost 3 bases and the J segment 0 bases; nucleotides outside the gene matches: 2. In germline, CDR1 is LNHNV, CDR2 YYDKDF (reference sequence). The CDR3 runs 15 residues. CDR3 in amino acids: CATSRGDRVNTEAFF. CDR3 DNA sequence: TGTGCCACCAGCAGGGGGGACAGGGTGAACACTGAAGCTTTCTTT.

The chain couples TRBV28 to TRBJ2-2, with no clear D. V was cut by 5 bases and J by 9 bases, with 10 bases left in between. Germline values: CDR1 MDHEN, CDR2 SYDVKM. The CDR3 spans 12 residues. As DNA, the CDR3 is TGTGCCAGCAGTCCCCCAAAGCGGGAGCTGTTTTTT. Translated: CASSPPKRELFF.

V and J are TRBV6-5 and TRBJ2-7; 7 nucleotides line up with TRBD1. Germline V gives CDR1 MNHEY, CDR2 SVGAGI. V lost 6 bases, J lost 3 bases, and 11 bases stayed unmatched. The CDR3 consists of 15 residues. The CDR3 DNA is TGTGCCAGCAGCCCTCGAAGGGGGCGTTTCTACGAGCAGTACTTC. It yields the protein CASSPRRGRFYEQYF.

This clone was detected only once. The chain uses TRBV30 and TRBJ2-5; perhaps TRBD2 as D (6 bases). The J call may be incorrect, as the DNA end agrees better with TRBJ2-7. The CDR3 has 15 amino acids. CDR1 and CDR2 from the germline V gene are GTSNPN and SVGIG (reference sequence). The CDR3 loop is CAWSLVGLTSYEQYF. The DNA for the CDR3 is TGTGCCTGGAGTCTCGTGGGACTCACCTCCTACGAGCAGTACTTC.

The V call is TRBV6-5, the J call TRBJ2-7; D is perhaps TRBD1 (6 bases). Germline CDR1 MNHEY, CDR2 SVGAGI. This CDR3 is 16 amino acids long. V was pared by 2 bases and J by 2 bases, with 16 bases between. CDR3 sequence reads: CASSYEMSGAPYEQYF. In nucleotides, the CDR3 is TGTGCCAGCAGTTACGAGATGTCAGGGGCCCCCTACGAGCAGTACTTC.

This sequence joins TRBV30 and TRBJ1-1, with TRBD1 as a possible D gene (5 bases). V was cut by 4 bases and J by 4 bases, with 16 bases left in between. The CDR3 runs to 14 residues. CDR1 is GTSNPN, CDR2 SVGIG, per germline (reference sequence). CDR3 residues: CAWIRVGGSTEAFF. CDR3 coding DNA: TGTGCCTGGATCAGGGTCGGGGGGAGCACTGAAGCTTTCTTT.

The rearrangement uses TRBV5-5 and TRBJ2-6, with 8 bases fitting TRBD2. This CDR3 contains 18 residues. CDR1 SGHKS and CDR2 YYEKEE come from the germline V gene (reference sequence). V shed 2 bases and J 0 bases; nucleotides not matched to a gene: 7. CDR3 region: CASSFPSGYYSGANVLTF. In DNA, the CDR3 is TGTGCCAGCAGCTTCCCTAGCGGGTACTACTCTGGGGCCAACGTCCTGACTTTC.

The J gene is TRBJ2-2, the V gene TRBV10-3; D not resolved. Germline CDR1 reads ENHRY; CDR2 reads SYGVKD. The V end was cut by 11 bases, the J end by 1 base, with 14 bases between. The CDR3 has 14 amino acids. The CDR3: CASRAEQNTGELFF. The CDR3 DNA follows: TGTGCCTCACGGGCGGAACAGAACACCGGGGAGCTGTTTTTT.

V usage is TRBV13 and J usage is TRBJ2-3; D might be TRBD2 (6 bases). The CDR3 covers 15 residues. V was trimmed by 7 bases and J by 2 bases, leaving 16 bases between them. CDR1 and CDR2 from the germline V gene are PRHDT and FYEKMQ (reference sequence). The CDR3 DNA reads as TGTGCCAGCAACCGCGGGACTCCTTCCACAGATACGCAGTATTTT. Translating gives CASNRGTPSTDTQYF.

The gene calls are TRBV6-5 and TRBJ2-4, with TRBD1 identical over 7 bases. The CDR3 is made up of 12 amino acids. Trimming at V came to 4 bases and at J to 7 bases, leaving 1 base not matched to a gene. CDR1 MNHEY and CDR2 SVGAGI come from the germline V gene. The CDR3, as DNA: TGTGCCAGCAGTTTGACAGGGAACATTCAGTACTTC. It is translated as CASSLTGNIQYF.

CDR3 in DNA: TGTGCCAGCAGCTTAGTTCTAGCGGGGGGGCTGGAGACCCAGTACTTC. This encodes CASSLVLAGGLETQYF. The chain has TRBV7-6 and TRBJ2-5, with TRBD2 identical over 12 bases. The CDR3 loop spans 16 amino acids. With 1 base clipped from V and 5 bases from J, the junction kept 5 bases outside the gene matches. Per the germline V gene, CDR1 is SGHVS and CDR2 is FNYEAQ.

J is TRBJ1-1 and V is TRBV5-6, with 11 bases that match TRBD1. Germline lookup yields CDR1 SGHDT and CDR2 YYEEEE. J gave up 11 bases and V 2 bases, and 8 bases lay outside the gene matches. The CDR3 covers 14 residues. DNA for the CDR3: TGTGCCAGCAGCTTCAACGGACAGGGGGCGGTGGCTTTCTTT. It codes for CASSFNGQGAVAFF.

V gene TRBV19 combines with J gene TRBJ1-2; perhaps TRBD1 as D (5 bases). CDR1 and CDR2 from the germline V gene are LNHDA and SQIVND (reference sequence). The CDR3 consists of 13 residues. Trimming pared 5 bases from V and 9 bases from J, leaving 16 bases between. CDR3 in amino acids: CASSPPGLQSYTF. In DNA, the CDR3 is TGTGCCAGTAGTCCGCCGGGACTCCAAAGCTACACCTTC.

The chain carries TRBV30 and TRBJ1-2; 12 bases fit TRBD1. The germline V gene has CDR1 GTSNPN and CDR2 SVGIG (reference sequence). Trimming took 8 bases from V and 3 from J; bases not matched to a gene: 7. The CDR3 is 14 amino acids. The CDR3 nucleotides are TGTGCCCGGGACAGGGGGCGGGAAGACTATGGCTACACCTTC. This gives the protein CARDRGREDYGYTF.

The table lists this clone with a few counts. The V call is TRBV7-9, the J call TRBJ2-5; no reliable D call. The germline V gene encodes CDR1 SEHNR and CDR2 FQNEAQ (reference sequence). Between the trimmed V and J ends, which lost 1 base and 4 bases, there was a span of 10 bases. This CDR3 spans 14 amino acids. As DNA, the CDR3 is TGTGCCAGCAGCTTAGGTGGGGTCCCAGAGACCCAGTACTTC. This codes for CASSLGGVPETQYF.

The chain joins TRBV6-4 to TRBJ2-3; 8 bases match TRBD1. With 0 bases clipped from V and 5 bases from J, the junction kept 4 bases outside the gene matches. From germline, CDR1 is MRHNA and CDR2 SNTAGT. CDR3 length: 15 residues. CDR3 residues: CASSDSRGPGDTQYF. The DNA of the CDR3 is TGTGCCAGCAGTGACTCCAGGGGGCCGGGAGATACGCAGTATTTT.

The J gene is TRBJ1-2, the V gene TRBV6-6; 8 bases line up with TRBD1. Germline CDR1 and CDR2: MNHNY and SVGAGI (reference sequence). Trimming at V came to 4 bases and at J to 5 bases, leaving 6 bases not matched to a gene. The CDR3 runs 14 residues. CDR3 in amino acids: CASSFGQGGYGYTF. The CDR3 DNA reads as TGTGCCAGCAGTTTTGGACAGGGAGGGTATGGCTACACCTTC.